These 19 T cell receptor beta chains were sequenced from one sample in a study of early T cells in non-severe SARS-CoV-2 infection. One entry per CDR3 protein results from TCRdb running MiXCR on the 5' RACE reads. The table has 45,000 to 55,000 distinct CDR3 sequences, around a tenth seen once; the top ten hold around 9.6%. The material sequenced was whole blood. The receptors derive from an adult who was a healthcare worker with PCR-confirmed SARS-CoV-2 infection or an uninfected control (not recorded which).

This clonotype showed up many times. The rearrangement links TRBV5-1 to TRBJ2-3, with D unresolved. Germline-derived CDR1 and CDR2 are SGHRS and YFSETQ. The CDR3 covers 12 residues. The V and J ends lost 4 bases and 5 bases respectively, with 8 bases between them. The CDR3 DNA sequence: TGCGCCAGCAGCCGGGTGAGAGATACGCAGTATTTT. It codes for CASSRVRDTQYF. Looking up the rest from reference TRBV5-1 and TRBJ2-3 gives the full variable domain: KAGVTQTPRYLIKTRGQQVTLSCSPISGHRSVSWYQQTPGQGLQFLFEYFSETQRNKGNFPGRFSGRQFSNSRSEMNVSTLELGDSALYLCASSRVRDTQYFGPGTRLTVL.

In its sample, this clonotype was seen many times. This chain connects TRBV5-6 to TRBJ1-1; TRBD1 matches 10 bases. After removal of 3 bases from V and 0 bases from J, the junction contained 17 bases not matched to a gene. CDR1 and CDR2 from the germline V gene are SGHDT and YYEEEE. This CDR3 region has 20 residues. CDR3 sequence reads: CASSSGPGGTGATMNTEAFF. The CDR3, as DNA: TGTGCCAGCAGCTCGGGCCCAGGAGGGACAGGGGCGACCATGAACACTGAAGCTTTCTTT.

The genes are TRBV5-1 and TRBJ2-2; D is possibly TRBD1 (6 bases). Trimming took off 2 bases at V and 5 bases at J, with 13 bases between the two ends. In germline, CDR1 is SGHRS, CDR2 YFSETQ. The CDR3 is 15 amino acids. The CDR3 DNA follows: TGCGCCAGCAGCTTCAGGGGTCCAGAGACCGGGGAGCTGTTTTTT. Translation gives CASSFRGPETGELFF.

This clonotype was counted only a few times. The genes are TRBV19 and TRBJ2-1; 8 bases are a match to TRBD1. This CDR3 is built from 15 residues. V shed 7 bases, J shed 1 base, and the junction held 6 bases outside the gene matches. Germline CDR1 LNHDA, CDR2 SQIVND (reference sequence). The CDR3 DNA is TGTGCCAGTAAAGACAGGGGACCATCCTACAATGAGCAGTTCTTC. Protein: CASKDRGPSYNEQFF.

The chain uses TRBV12-3 or TRBV12-4 and TRBJ1-1, with D unresolved. The CDR3 has 11 residues. Trimming removed 6 bases at V and 4 bases at J, with 6 bases between. The CDR3 region has the DNA TGTGCCAGCAGGTTGGGCACTGAAGCTTTCTTT. Translating gives CASRLGTEAFF.

This clonotype was counted between two and nine times. The chain has TRBV5-1 and TRBJ2-3, with D unresolved. V was cut by 3 bases and J by 0 bases, with 8 bases left in between. The length of the CDR3 is 14 residues. In germline, CDR1 is SGHRS, CDR2 YFSETQ. The CDR3 region is CASSSTPSTDTQYF. In DNA form, the CDR3 reads TGCGCCAGCAGCTCGACACCAAGCACAGATACGCAGTATTTT.

V is TRBV9 and J is TRBJ1-2; D is unresolved. Trimming took 5 bases from V and 2 from J, leaving 16 bases between them. The CDR3 totals 15 residues. Germline V gene data show CDR1 as SGDLS and CDR2 as YYNGEE. CDR3 bases: TGTGCCAGCAGAAGCGTATGGGCCAGGAACTATGGCTACACCTTC. This encodes CASRSVWARNYGYTF.

This clonotype was counted only a few times. The chain carries TRBV7-2 and TRBJ2-7, with no clear D. The V end lost 6 bases, the J end lost 5 bases, and 11 bases lay between the germline ends. The CDR3 has 12 residues. Germline V CDR1 and CDR2: SGHTA, FQGNSA. Here the CDR3 reads CASSIVFHEQYF. The CDR3 region has the DNA TGTGCCAGCAGTATAGTATTCCACGAGCAGTACTTC.

Points on this clonotype: The junction departs from germline at one end; a sequencing error may be responsible. V usage is TRBV29-1 and J usage is TRBJ2-1, with unresolved D. The CDR3 covers 14 residues. CDR1 SQVTM and CDR2 ANQGSEA come from the germline V gene. CDR3 region: CSAEAPTIYNEQFF. CDR3 nucleotide sequence: TGCAGCGCTGAAGCTCCGACGATCTACAATGAGCAGTTCTTC.

Only a few counts were recorded for this clonotype. This sequence joins TRBV20-1 and TRBJ1-1; D is unresolved. Between the trimmed V and J ends, which lost 3 bases and 1 base, there was a span of 9 bases. The CDR3 consists of 13 residues. Germline lookup yields CDR1 DFQATT and CDR2 SNEGSKA (reference sequence). The CDR3 bases are TGCAGTGCTAGGGGTCGGAGGAACACTGAAGCTTTCTTT. It specifies CSARGRRNTEAFF.

The J gene is TRBJ2-7, the V gene TRBV20-1; 7 bases map to TRBD2. With 6 bases clipped from V and 2 bases from J, the junction kept 10 bases outside the gene matches. CDR1 and CDR2 (germline): DFQATT, SNEGSKA (reference sequence). The CDR3 loop spans 14 amino acids. The CDR3 nucleotides read TGCAGTGCCCAGAAAAGACTAGCCCCCTACGAGCAGTACTTC. It encodes CSAQKRLAPYEQYF.

The chain has TRBV29-1 and TRBJ2-7, with D hard to call. The CDR3 contains 11 residues. The V end lost 0 bases, the J end lost 5 bases, and 5 bases lay between the germline ends. CDR1 SQVTM and CDR2 ANQGSEA come from the germline V gene. The CDR3 loop is CSVEDQNEQYF. The CDR3 DNA reads TGCAGCGTTGAAGATCAAAACGAGCAGTACTTC.

This clonotype was counted between two and nine times. The chain combines TRBV3-1 with TRBJ2-7, with TRBD2 identical over 10 bases. Germline lookup yields CDR1 LGHDT and CDR2 YNNKEL (reference sequence). Trimming at V came to 2 bases and at J to 6 bases, leaving 1 base not matched to a gene. The CDR3 is 13 residues long. The CDR3 DNA reads as TGTGCCAGCAGCCAACTAGCGGGAGTCGAGCAGTACTTC. Its protein is CASSQLAGVEQYF.

The chain uses TRBV28 and TRBJ2-7; TRBD2 is a possible D gene (5 bases). Deletions cut 7 bases from V and 0 bases from J, with 10 bases between. This CDR3 comprises 13 residues. CDR1 MDHEN and CDR2 SYDVKM come from the germline V gene. CDR3 residues: CASTEGISYEQYF. CDR3 nucleotide sequence: TGTGCCAGCACCGAGGGTATCTCCTACGAGCAGTACTTC.

V is TRBV3-1 and J is TRBJ2-2, with 7 bases aligning to TRBD1. Germline lookup yields CDR1 LGHDT and CDR2 YNNKEL (reference sequence). J lost 4 bases, V lost 4 bases, and 3 bases had no gene match. The length of the CDR3 is 14 residues. The CDR3 sequence: CASSRDRVTGELFF. CDR3 in DNA: TGTGCCAGCAGCCGTGACAGGGTCACCGGGGAGCTGTTTTTT.

The chain combines TRBV3-1 with TRBJ2-7, with no clear D. CDR3 length equals 12 residues. Trimming left V 0 bases short and J 9 bases short, with 9 bases between. CDR1 and CDR2 from the germline V gene are LGHDT and YNNKEL (reference sequence). The CDR3 bases are TGTGCCAGCAGCCAAGATCGATCCCGGCAGTACTTC. This codes for CASSQDRSRQYF.

This clonotype was recorded many times. A read error may produce the germline difference seen at one junction end. The rearrangement links TRBV6-2 or TRBV6-3 to TRBJ2-7; D is unclear. Germline lookup yields CDR1 MNHEY and CDR2 SVGEGT. This CDR3 has 13 amino acids. The CDR3 region is CASSSSLPYKQYF. The CDR3 nucleotides read TGTGCCAGCAGTTCATCTCTTCCCTACAAGCAGTACTTC.

The sample holds a few counts of this clonotype. The chain carries TRBV7-9 and TRBJ1-1; no definite D call. V was pared by 8 bases and J by 1 base, with 5 bases between. The CDR3 spans 11 residues. Germline V CDR1 and CDR2: SEHNR, FQNEAQ (reference sequence). CDR3 nucleotides: TGTGCCAGCCAATCGAACACTGAAGCTTTCTTT. Translation gives CASQSNTEAFF. The whole variable domain, filled in from reference TRBV7-9 and TRBJ1-1, reads DTGVSQNPRHKITKRGQNVTFRCDPISEHNRLYWYRQTLGQGPEFLTYFQNEAQLEKSRLLSDRFSAERPKGSFSTLEIQRTEQGDSAMYLCASQSNTEAFFGQGTRLTVV.

This clonotype occurred a few times. The rearrangement joins TRBV7-3 to TRBJ2-7; D could derive from TRBD1 or TRBD2 (6 bases each). CDR3 size: 15 residues. Trimming pared 5 bases from V and 5 bases from J, leaving 19 bases between. Germline CDR1 is SGHTA and CDR2 is FQGTGA. CDR3 in amino acids: CASSPRRGRRNEQYF. The DNA for the CDR3 is TGTGCCAGCAGCCCCCGCCGGGGGCGGCGAAACGAGCAGTACTTC.